This T cell receptor (beta chain) stems from a study of Graves' ophthalmopathy and Graves' hyperthyroidism. Study-wide context: Ophthalmopathy absent within 18 months of follow-up marked hyperthyroidism as stable.

Note on this clonotype: The antigen remains undetermined. One junction end disagrees with the germline gene, perhaps due to a read error.

Findings and limits, study-wide: Blood contained most expanded thyroid clonotypes exceeding 0.001 frequency.

The TCR beta CDR3 regions underwent amplification from RNA transcripts. HTBI-primed first-round RT-PCR preceded second-round multiplex PCR. TCRdb passed the multiplex PCR reads through MiXCR, listing each CDR3 protein once. The data contain approximately 1.2 million distinct CDR3 sequences, 35% to 40% of them seen just once; the ten biggest clones take up roughly 11%. This CDR3 has 17 amino acids. Germline V gene lookup returns CDR1 DFQATT and CDR2 SNEGSKA (reference sequence). The TCR originated in an adult man with Graves' hyperthyroidism. Specimen: peripheral blood or thyroid tissue (not recorded which). V usage is TRBV20-1 and J usage is TRBJ2-6; D is possibly TRBD1 or TRBD2 (5 bases each). CDR3 coding DNA: TGCAGTGCCAGCAGGGAGAGGGTAGACTCTGGGGCCGACGTCCTGACTTTC. Amino acids: CSASRERVDSGADVLTF.